This TCR beta chain was sequenced for a study of human T cells and chemical hapten exposure. Study details: Small discrepancies in pooled library volume mainly accounted for the varying TCR yields per sample.

This clonotype was observed a handful of times. Germline V gives CDR1 SGDLS, CDR2 YYNGEE. Trimming cost V 0 bases and J 0 bases, with 10 bases left between them. This CDR3 has 15 amino acids. TCRdb re-derived calls from the 5' RACE reads in MiXCR, one entry per CDR3 protein. Of 81,000 or so distinct CDR3 sequences listed, about 7.7% are singletons. Unfractionated whole blood was the source from which total RNA was extracted. The chain combines TRBV9 with TRBJ2-7; maybe TRBD1 (6 bases). This clonotype originated in a male donor in good health. The CDR3: CASSVGDTLSYEQYF. CDR3 DNA sequence: TGTGCCAGCAGCGTAGGGGACACTCTCTCCTACGAGCAGTACTTC.